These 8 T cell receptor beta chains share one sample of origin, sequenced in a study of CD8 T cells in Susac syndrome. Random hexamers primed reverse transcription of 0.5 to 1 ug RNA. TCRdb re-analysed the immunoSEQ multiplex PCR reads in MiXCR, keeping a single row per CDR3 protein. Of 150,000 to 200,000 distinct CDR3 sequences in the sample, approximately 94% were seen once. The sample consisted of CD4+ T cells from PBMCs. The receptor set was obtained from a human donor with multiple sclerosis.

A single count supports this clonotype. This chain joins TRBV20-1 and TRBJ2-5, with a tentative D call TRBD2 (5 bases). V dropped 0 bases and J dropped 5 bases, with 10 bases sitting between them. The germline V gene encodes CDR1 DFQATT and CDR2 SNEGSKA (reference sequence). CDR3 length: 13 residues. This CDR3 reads CSARDLSGETQYF. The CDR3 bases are TGCAGTGCTAGAGATCTCTCGGGGGAGACCCAGTACTTC.

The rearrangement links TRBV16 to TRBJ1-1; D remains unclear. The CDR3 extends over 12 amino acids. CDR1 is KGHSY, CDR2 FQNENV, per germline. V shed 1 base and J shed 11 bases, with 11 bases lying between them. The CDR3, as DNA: TGTGCCAGCAGCCAATTACAGTATATGGCTTTCTTT. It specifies CASSQLQYMAFF.

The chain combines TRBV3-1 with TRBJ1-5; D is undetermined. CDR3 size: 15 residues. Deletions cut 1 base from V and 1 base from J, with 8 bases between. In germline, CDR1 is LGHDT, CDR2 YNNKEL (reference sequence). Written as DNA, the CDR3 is TGTGCCAGCAGCCAAGTTCCTGGGAGCAATCAGCCCCAGCATTTT. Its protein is CASSQVPGSNQPQHF.

The CDR3 nucleotides are TGCAGTGCTAGAGATCTGGGGAGGGGGGAGACCCAGTACTTC. This codes for CSARDLGRGETQYF. The chain uses TRBV20-1 and TRBJ2-5; possible D gene TRBD2, 7 bases. V shed 0 bases and J shed 5 bases, with 13 bases lying between them. This CDR3 region has 14 residues. In germline, CDR1 is DFQATT, CDR2 SNEGSKA (reference sequence).

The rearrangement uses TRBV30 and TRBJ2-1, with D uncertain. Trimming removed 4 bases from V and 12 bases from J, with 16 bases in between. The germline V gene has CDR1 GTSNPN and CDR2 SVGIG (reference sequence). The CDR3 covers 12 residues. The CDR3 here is CAWTRVTKSQFF. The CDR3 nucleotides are TGTGCCTGGACTAGAGTGACAAAGTCGCAGTTCTTC.

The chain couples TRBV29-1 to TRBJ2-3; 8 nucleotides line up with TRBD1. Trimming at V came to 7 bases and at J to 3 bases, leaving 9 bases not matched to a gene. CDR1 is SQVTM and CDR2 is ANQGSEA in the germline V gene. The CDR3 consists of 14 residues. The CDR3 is CSAQKGTGTDTQYF. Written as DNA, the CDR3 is TGCAGCGCCCAAAAAGGGACAGGAACAGATACGCAGTATTTT.

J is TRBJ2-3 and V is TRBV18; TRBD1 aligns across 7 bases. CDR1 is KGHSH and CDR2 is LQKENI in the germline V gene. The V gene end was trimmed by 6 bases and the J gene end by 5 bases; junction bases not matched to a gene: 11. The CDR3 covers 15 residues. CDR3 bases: TGTGCCAGCTCCTTCTACAGACAGGGCGGAGATACGCAGTATTTT. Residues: CASSFYRQGGDTQYF.

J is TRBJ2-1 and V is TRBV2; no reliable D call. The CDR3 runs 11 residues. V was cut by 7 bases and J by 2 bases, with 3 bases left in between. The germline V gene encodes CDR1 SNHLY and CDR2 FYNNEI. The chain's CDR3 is CASTAYNEQFF. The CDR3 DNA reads TGTGCCAGCACCGCCTACAATGAGCAGTTCTTC.